The 20 T cell receptor beta chains below were found in one sample sequenced in a study of Ad26.COV2.S vaccination and SARS-CoV-2 variants. Sample treatment: some 20 received Ad26.COV2.S at low or high dose, single or two shots; about 5 received placebo; per-sample allocation not given. The investigators took samples on day 63 after the first vaccine or placebo injection. Profiling relied on immunoSEQ multiplex PCR, and the TCRdb table lists in-frame clones only, not all of them. The sample has more than 400,000 clones; about 92% are singletons. The sample here was peripheral blood, taken in a trial of Ad26.COV2.S vaccine versus placebo. The source of these receptors is a person aged 18-60 years who received the Ad26.COV2.S COVID-19 vaccine or a placebo.

This chain uses TRBV3-1 (or the pseudogene TRBV3-2) with TRBJ1-3, with D uncertain. Germline V CDR1 and CDR2: LGHDT, YNNKEL (reference sequence). Trimming shortened V by 1 base and J by 8 bases, and 15 bases separated the two germline ends. This CDR3 region has 15 residues. The CDR3 sequence is CASSQGNLWKDTIYF. DNA of the CDR3: TGTGCCAGCAGCCAAGGGAATCTCTGGAAAGACACCATATATTTT.

As DNA, the CDR3 is TGTGCCAGCAGCCAAGAAGGGTCTAGCACGCCTCGGGAGCAGTTCTTC. Its translation is CASSQEGSSTPREQFF. The chain has TRBV3-1 (or the pseudogene TRBV3-2) and TRBJ2-1; the D gene is possibly TRBD2 (5 bases). V lost 0 bases to trimming and J lost 10 bases, with 19 bases between them. Germline loops: CDR1 LGHDT, CDR2 YNNKEL (reference sequence). The CDR3 extends over 16 amino acids.

The V and J genes are TRBV6-5 and TRBJ1-1, with D possibly matching TRBD1 (6 bases). CDR1 is MNHEY and CDR2 is SVGAGI in the germline V gene. This CDR3 is 14 amino acids long. Trimming pared 5 bases from V and 4 bases from J, leaving 14 bases between. As DNA, the CDR3 is TGTGCCAGCAGTCTAGGGGGGCTGATCACTGAAGCTTTCTTT. Its translation: CASSLGGLITEAFF.

This clone came up once. The chain has TRBV4-3 and TRBJ2-7; weak D call: TRBD2 (7 bases). Germline V gene data show CDR1 as LGHNA and CDR2 as YSLEER. V was cut by 3 bases and J by 4 bases, with 19 bases left in between. The CDR3 runs 16 residues. CDR3 DNA: TGCGCCAGCAGCCAGGGGGTCGGGGGGCTCTGGTACGAGCAGTACTTC. This encodes CASSQGVGGLWYEQYF.

The genes are TRBV11-2 and TRBJ2-7, with D maybe TRBD1 (5 bases). Germline CDR1 and CDR2: SGHAT and FQNNGV. The CDR3 consists of 12 residues. Trimming took off 5 bases at V and 4 bases at J, with 9 bases between the two ends. In nucleotides, the CDR3 is TGTGCCAGCAGCATCGACAGTTACGAGCAGTACTTC. It specifies CASSIDSYEQYF.

This chain joins TRBV28 and TRBJ2-1; TRBD1 agrees at 11 bases. In germline, CDR1 is MDHEN, CDR2 SYDVKM. With 6 bases clipped from V and 6 bases from J, the junction kept 7 bases outside the gene matches. The CDR3 spans 15 residues. CDR3 DNA: TGTGCCAGCAGAGCGACTGGACAGGGGGCCAATGAGCAGTTCTTC. Translated: CASRATGQGANEQFF. Full variable domain (missing parts from reference TRBV28 and TRBJ2-1): DVKVTQSSRYLVKRTGEKVFLECVQDMDHENMFWYRQDPGLGLRLIYFSYDVKMKEKGDIPEGYSVSREKKERFSLILESASTNQTSMYLCASRATGQGANEQFFGPGTRLTVL.

This chain links TRBV27 with TRBJ1-2; no definite D call. Germline V lookup: CDR1 MNHEY, CDR2 SMNVEV (reference sequence). Trimming pared 5 bases from V and 1 base from J, leaving 11 bases between. The CDR3 consists of 14 residues. For the CDR3, the DNA is TGTGCCAGCAGTCCCACACAGAGTAACTATGGCTACACCTTC. It encodes CASSPTQSNYGYTF.

V gene TRBV4-3 combines with J gene TRBJ2-1; 10 positions agree with TRBD2. CDR3 size: 17 residues. The J segment lost 4 bases and the V segment lost 3 bases, leaving 9 bases of the junction unmatched. Germline CDR1 reads LGHNA; CDR2 reads YSLEER. The CDR3 DNA reads as TGCGCCAGCAGCCATTACCTAGCGGGGGCCTCTTACAATGAGCAGTTCTTC. This encodes CASSHYLAGASYNEQFF.

This clone was seen once. The chain carries TRBV6-5 and TRBJ2-3, with TRBD2 identical over 7 bases. Germline-derived CDR1 and CDR2 are MNHEY and SVGAGI. With V trimmed by 0 bases and J by 7 bases, 4 bases remained unmatched. The CDR3 consists of 14 residues. For the CDR3, the DNA is TGTGCCAGCAGTTACTCGACGGGGGGAAATACGCAGTATTTT. Its protein is CASSYSTGGNTQYF.

The chain uses TRBV18 and TRBJ2-1; TRBD2 matches at 11 bases. Looked up from germline, CDR1 is KGHSH and CDR2 is LQKENI. The CDR3 runs to 15 residues. V lost 6 bases and J lost 6; bases outside the gene matches: 7. The CDR3 sequence is CASSELAGGGNEQFF. As DNA, the CDR3 is TGTGCCAGCTCGGAGCTAGCGGGGGGCGGCAATGAGCAGTTCTTC.

The chain couples TRBV19 to TRBJ1-1, with 9 nucleotides matching TRBD1. CDR3 length: 15 residues. In germline, CDR1 is LNHDA, CDR2 SQIVND (reference sequence). The trim removed 4 bases at V and 1 base at J, leaving 4 bases unmatched. The CDR3 spells CASSKQGAKNTEAFF. The DNA of the CDR3 is TGTGCCAGTAGTAAACAGGGGGCTAAGAACACTGAAGCTTTCTTT.

Here the CDR3 reads CASSSAPEGYGYTF. CDR3 coding DNA: TGTGCCAGCAGTTCGGCCCCGGAGGGCTATGGCTACACCTTC. The V gene is TRBV27, the J gene TRBJ1-2; D call uncertain. In germline, CDR1 is MNHEY, CDR2 SMNVEV (reference sequence). Trimming removed 4 bases from V and 4 bases from J, with 13 bases in between. This CDR3 has 14 residues.

V gene TRBV11-2 combines with J gene TRBJ2-3; TRBD2 agrees at 7 bases. Germline lookup yields CDR1 SGHAT and CDR2 FQNNGV. This CDR3 has 16 residues. With V trimmed by 2 bases and J by 5 bases, 10 bases remained unmatched. The CDR3 DNA sequence: TGTGCCAGCAGCTTATGGGGGGGAGGAGTTGAAGATACGCAGTATTTT. Translation gives CASSLWGGGVEDTQYF.

The chain combines TRBV5-6 with TRBJ2-7, with D unclear. V was cut by 6 bases and J by 3 bases, with 13 bases left in between. This CDR3 spans 13 amino acids. Germline V lookup: CDR1 SGHDT, CDR2 YYEEEE. This chain's CDR3 is CASTTMGYYEQYF. The CDR3 DNA is TGTGCCAGCACCACGATGGGTTACTACGAGCAGTACTTC. The variable domain in full, with the rest retrieved from reference TRBV5-6 and TRBJ2-7, is DAGVTQSPTHLIKTRGQQVTLRCSPKSGHDTVSWYQQALGQGPQFIFQYYEEEERQRGNFPDRFSGHQFPNYSSELNVNALLLGDSALYLCASTTMGYYEQYFGPGTRLTVT.

The rearrangement links TRBV2 to TRBJ2-5, with unresolved D. This CDR3 contains 12 residues. The V and J ends lost 10 bases and 2 bases respectively, with 11 bases between them. Germline values: CDR1 SNHLY, CDR2 FYNNEI. The CDR3 loop is CATRFLQETQYF. The CDR3 region has the DNA TGTGCCACCCGATTCTTACAAGAGACCCAGTACTTC.

The chain's CDR3 is CASSLAGAQPQHF. The DNA for the CDR3 is TGTGCCAGCAGCTTGGCCGGCGCTCAGCCCCAGCATTTT. The chain combines TRBV11-2 with TRBJ1-5; unclear D gene. The length of the CDR3 is 13 residues. Trimming left V 3 bases short and J 6 bases short, with 9 bases between. Germline V gene lookup returns CDR1 SGHAT and CDR2 FQNNGV.

V usage is TRBV30 and J usage is TRBJ2-3; D unclear. Germline assignment: CDR1 GTSNPN and CDR2 SVGIG (reference sequence). The CDR3 sequence is 11 residues long. V lost 2 bases and J 5 bases, leaving 5 bases between the germline ends. In DNA, the CDR3 is TGTGCCTGGAGTCCCAGAGATACGCAGTATTTT. This translates into CAWSPRDTQYF.

In regard to this clone: This same CDR3 is encoded by further DNA sequences in the sample. This chain connects TRBV9 to TRBJ1-1; no clear D. The V end was cut by 0 bases, the J end by 2 bases, with 5 bases between. Germline V lookup: CDR1 SGDLS, CDR2 YYNGEE. The CDR3 loop spans 13 amino acids. CDR3 loop: CASSVGRNTEAFF. The DNA for the CDR3 is TGTGCCAGCAGCGTAGGCAGAAACACTGAAGCTTTCTTT.

This chain uses TRBV2 with TRBJ2-3; no clear D gene. Germline CDR1 is SNHLY and CDR2 is FYNNEI. This CDR3 has 13 residues. V dropped 6 bases and J dropped 2 bases, with 9 bases sitting between them. CDR3 region: CASRAFFTDTQYF. CDR3 nucleotide sequence: TGTGCCAGCAGAGCGTTCTTCACAGATACGCAGTATTTT.

This clone was seen more than once but under ten times. The J gene is TRBJ1-2, the V gene TRBV24-1; tentatively, D is TRBD1 (6 bases). Germline V gene lookup returns CDR1 KGHDR and CDR2 SFDVKD. The CDR3 length is 13 residues. The V end was cut by 8 bases, the J end by 4 bases, with 13 bases between. CDR3 in DNA: TGTGCCACCAACGGAGGGGGGGGCTATGGCTACACCTTC. It codes for CATNGGGGYGYTF.